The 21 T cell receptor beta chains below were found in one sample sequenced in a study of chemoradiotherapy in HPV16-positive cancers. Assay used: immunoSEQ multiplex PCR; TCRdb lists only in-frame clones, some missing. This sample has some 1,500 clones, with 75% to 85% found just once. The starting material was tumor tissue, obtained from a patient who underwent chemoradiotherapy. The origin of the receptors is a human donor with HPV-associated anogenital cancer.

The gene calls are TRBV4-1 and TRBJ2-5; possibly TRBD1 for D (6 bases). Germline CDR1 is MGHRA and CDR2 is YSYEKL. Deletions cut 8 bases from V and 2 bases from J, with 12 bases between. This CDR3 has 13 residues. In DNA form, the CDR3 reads TGCGCCAGCCAGGACAGTCCTCAAGAGACCCAGTACTTC. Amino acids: CASQDSPQETQYF.

The CDR3 DNA sequence: TGTGCCAGCAGCGTAGAGGCGGGGCCTGACAATGAGCAGTTCTTC. Translation gives CASSVEAGPDNEQFF. This sequence joins TRBV9 and TRBJ2-1; tentative D call: TRBD2 (6 bases). V lost 0 bases and J lost 5, with 12 bases in between. The CDR3 consists of 15 residues. The germline V gene encodes CDR1 SGDLS and CDR2 YYNGEE.

CDR3 DNA: TGCGCCAGCAGCCAAGATCCGGGGACAGCCACCGGGGAGCTGTTTTTT. It encodes CASSQDPGTATGELFF. The chain is built from TRBV4-3 and TRBJ2-2, with 7 bases matching TRBD1. The CDR3 consists of 16 residues. V was pared by 0 bases and J by 4 bases, with 5 bases of the junction left unmatched. CDR1 and CDR2 (germline): LGHNA, YSLEER.

The CDR3 region is CASSLGNIYNSPLHF. CDR3 in DNA: TGTGCCAGCAGTTTAGGAAACATCTATAATTCACCCCTCCACTTT. This chain connects TRBV27 to TRBJ1-6; D gene ambiguous. Per germline, CDR1 MNHEY and CDR2 SMNVEV (reference sequence). CDR3 length: 15 amino acids. Trimming stripped 2 bases from V and 3 bases from J, with 8 bases between.

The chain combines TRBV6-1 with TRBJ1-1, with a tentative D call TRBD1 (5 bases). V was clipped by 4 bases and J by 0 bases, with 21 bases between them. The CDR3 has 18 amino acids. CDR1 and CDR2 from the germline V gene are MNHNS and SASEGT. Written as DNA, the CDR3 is TGTGCCAGCAGTGCCGCCGGGACTGCTCCTGTTCTGAACACTGAAGCTTTCTTT. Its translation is CASSAAGTAPVLNTEAFF.

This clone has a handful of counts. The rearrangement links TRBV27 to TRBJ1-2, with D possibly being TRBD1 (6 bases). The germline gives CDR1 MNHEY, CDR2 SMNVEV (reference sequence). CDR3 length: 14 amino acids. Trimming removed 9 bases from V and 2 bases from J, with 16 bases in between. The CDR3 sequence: CASRVSGANYGYTF. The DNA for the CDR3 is TGTGCCAGTAGAGTATCAGGGGCAAACTATGGCTACACCTTC.

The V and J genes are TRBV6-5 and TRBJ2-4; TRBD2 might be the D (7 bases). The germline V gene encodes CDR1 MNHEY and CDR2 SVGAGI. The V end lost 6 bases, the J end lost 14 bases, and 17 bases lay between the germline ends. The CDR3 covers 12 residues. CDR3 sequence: CASRRSGGREYF. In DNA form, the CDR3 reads TGTGCCAGCAGACGCTCCGGGGGGCGAGAGTACTTC.

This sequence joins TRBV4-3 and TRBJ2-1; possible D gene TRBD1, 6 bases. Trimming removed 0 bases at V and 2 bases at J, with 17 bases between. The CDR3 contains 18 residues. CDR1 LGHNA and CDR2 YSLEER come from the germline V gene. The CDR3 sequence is CASSQDLLTDSPYNEQFF. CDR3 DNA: TGCGCCAGCAGCCAAGATTTATTGACGGACAGCCCCTACAATGAGCAGTTCTTC.

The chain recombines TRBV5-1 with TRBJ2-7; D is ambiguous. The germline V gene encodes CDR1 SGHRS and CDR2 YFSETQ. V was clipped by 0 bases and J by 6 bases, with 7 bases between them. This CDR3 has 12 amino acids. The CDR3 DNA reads TGCGCCAGCAGCTTGGGTAGGTCCGAGCAGTACTTC. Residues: CASSLGRSEQYF.

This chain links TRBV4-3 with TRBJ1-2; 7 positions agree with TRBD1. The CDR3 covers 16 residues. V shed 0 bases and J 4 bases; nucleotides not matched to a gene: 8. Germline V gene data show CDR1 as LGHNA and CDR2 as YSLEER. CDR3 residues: CASSQDLAGGIYGYTF. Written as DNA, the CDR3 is TGCGCCAGCAGCCAAGATCTAGCAGGGGGTATCTATGGCTACACCTTC.

CDR3 coding DNA: TGTGCCAGCAGTTACTCGGGACTAGCGGGAGAAGATACGCAGTATTTT. Protein sequence: CASSYSGLAGEDTQYF. This rearrangement joins TRBV6-6 to TRBJ2-3; TRBD2 aligns across 14 bases. The germline CDR1 and CDR2 sequences are MNHNY and SVGAGI (reference sequence). With V trimmed by 0 bases and J by 5 bases, 1 base remained unmatched. This CDR3 is built from 16 residues.

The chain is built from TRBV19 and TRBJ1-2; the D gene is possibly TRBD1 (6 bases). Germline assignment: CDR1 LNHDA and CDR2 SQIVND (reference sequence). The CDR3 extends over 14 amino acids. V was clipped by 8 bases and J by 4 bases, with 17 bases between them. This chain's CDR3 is CASSPSGGRYGYTF. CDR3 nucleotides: TGTGCCAGTTCCCCTAGCGGGGGCCGCTATGGCTACACCTTC.

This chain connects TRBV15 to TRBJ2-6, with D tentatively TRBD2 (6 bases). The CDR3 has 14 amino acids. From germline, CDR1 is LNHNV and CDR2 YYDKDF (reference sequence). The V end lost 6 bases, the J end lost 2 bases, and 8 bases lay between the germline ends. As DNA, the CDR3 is TGTGCCACCAGGGACTACACTGGGGCCAACGTCCTGACTTTC. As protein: CATRDYTGANVLTF.

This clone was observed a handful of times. CDR3 sequence reads: CATHTPRSNEQFF. The CDR3 nucleotides are TGTGCCACCCACACGCCGAGGAGCAATGAGCAGTTCTTC. The chain employs TRBV28 and TRBJ2-1; D is ambiguous. CDR3 length equals 13 residues. Trimming stripped 10 bases from V and 6 bases from J, with 16 bases between. Germline-derived CDR1 and CDR2 are MDHEN and SYDVKM. The whole variable domain, remainder taken from reference TRBV28 and TRBJ2-1, is DVKVTQSSRYLVKRTGEKVFLECVQDMDHENMFWYRQDPGLGLRLIYFSYDVKMKEKGDIPEGYSVSREKKERFSLILESASTNQTSMYLCATHTPRSNEQFFGPGTRLTVL.

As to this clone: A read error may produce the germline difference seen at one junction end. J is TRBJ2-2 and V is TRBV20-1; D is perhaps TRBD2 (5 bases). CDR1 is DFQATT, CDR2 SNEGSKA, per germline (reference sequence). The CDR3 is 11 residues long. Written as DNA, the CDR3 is TGCAGTGCAGAGGTGTCCGGGGAGCCGTTTTTT. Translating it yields CSAEVSGEPFF.

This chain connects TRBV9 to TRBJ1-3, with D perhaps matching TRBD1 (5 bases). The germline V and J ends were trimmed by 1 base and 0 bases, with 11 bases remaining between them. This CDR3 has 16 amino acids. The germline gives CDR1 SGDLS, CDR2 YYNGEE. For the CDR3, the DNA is TGTGCCAGCAGCGTAAAGGGGTCTCACTCTGGAAACACCATATATTTT. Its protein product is CASSVKGSHSGNTIYF.

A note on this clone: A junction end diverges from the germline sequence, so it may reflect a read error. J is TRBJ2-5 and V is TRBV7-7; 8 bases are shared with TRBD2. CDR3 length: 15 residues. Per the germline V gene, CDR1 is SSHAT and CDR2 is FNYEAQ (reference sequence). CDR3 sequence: CASSRGAGAKETQYF. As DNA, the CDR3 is TGTGCTAGCAGCCGGGGAGCGGGAGCAAAAGAGACCCAGTACTTC.

The CDR3 reads CASSGAGFGQPQHF. Written as DNA, the CDR3 is TGTGCCAGCAGCGGGGCAGGGTTCGGTCAGCCCCAGCATTTT. This chain uses TRBV7-9 with TRBJ1-5; the D gene is possibly TRBD1 (5 bases). CDR3 length: 14 residues. Germline V gene sequence: CDR1 SEHNR, CDR2 FQNEAQ (reference sequence). Trimming removed 5 bases from V and 6 bases from J, with 14 bases in between. Variable domain in full (rest from reference TRBV7-9 and TRBJ1-5): DTGVSQNPRHKITKRGQNVTFRCDPISEHNRLYWYRQTLGQGPEFLTYFQNEAQLEKSRLLSDRFSAERPKGSFSTLEIQRTEQGDSAMYLCASSGAGFGQPQHFGDGTRLSIL.

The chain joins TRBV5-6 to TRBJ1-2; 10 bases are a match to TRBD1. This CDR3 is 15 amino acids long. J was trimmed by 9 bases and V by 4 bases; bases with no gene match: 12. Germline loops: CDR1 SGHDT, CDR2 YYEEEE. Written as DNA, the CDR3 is TGTGCCAGCAGCGGACGGGGGACAGGGGAACGCCGCTACACCTTC. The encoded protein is CASSGRGTGERRYTF.

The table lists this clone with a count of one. In nucleotides, the CDR3 is TGCGCCAGCAGCTTCAGGGGATTCGACAATGAGCAGTTCTTC. Amino acid sequence: CASSFRGFDNEQFF. This chain joins TRBV5-1 and TRBJ2-1, with D perhaps TRBD1 (6 bases). The CDR3 length is 14 residues. V was trimmed by 2 bases and J by 5 bases, leaving 11 bases between them. The germline gives CDR1 SGHRS, CDR2 YFSETQ.

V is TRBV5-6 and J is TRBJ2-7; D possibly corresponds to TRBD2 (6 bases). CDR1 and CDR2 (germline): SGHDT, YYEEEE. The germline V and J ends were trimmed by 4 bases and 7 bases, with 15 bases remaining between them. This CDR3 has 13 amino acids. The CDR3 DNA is TGTGCCAGCAGCCTGCCACTAGCCCGGGAGCAGTACTTC. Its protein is CASSLPLAREQYF.